Below are 29 T cell receptor beta chains sequenced from a single sample in a study of blood T cell repertoires in COVID-19. Assay: immunoSEQ multiplex PCR; the TCRdb copy retains only in-frame clones and omits some. The sample contains approximately 98,000 clones, more than 75% of which appear only once. The sequencing input was peripheral blood. The receptors originated from a man older than 75 with acute or convalescent COVID-19.

The J gene is TRBJ2-2, the V gene TRBV5-6; the match to TRBD1 covers 8 bases. This CDR3 region has 17 residues. With V trimmed by 0 bases and J by 4 bases, 8 bases remained unmatched. Germline CDR1 reads SGHDT; CDR2 reads YYEEEE. CDR3 DNA: TGTGCCAGCAGCTTGGGGGTGGGACAGGCCCGCACCGGGGAGCTGTTTTTT. Translating gives CASSLGVGQARTGELFF.

The chain joins TRBV30 to TRBJ2-5; 11 positions match TRBD2. CDR3 length: 16 amino acids. Per germline, CDR1 GTSNPN and CDR2 SVGIG (reference sequence). After removal of 2 bases from V and 4 bases from J, the junction contained 9 bases not matched to a gene. CDR3 in amino acids: CAWSPVSGGARETQYF. In DNA, the CDR3 is TGTGCCTGGAGTCCTGTTAGCGGGGGGGCTAGAGAGACCCAGTACTTC.

In DNA, the CDR3 is TGTGCCAGCAGTCCATGGACAGGGATCCACGAGCAGTACTTC. This translates into CASSPWTGIHEQYF. The J gene is TRBJ2-7, the V gene TRBV27, with TRBD1 matching over 8 bases. CDR1 and CDR2 from the germline V gene are MNHEY and SMNVEV (reference sequence). Trimming removed 5 bases from V and 5 bases from J; junction bases left unmatched: 8. The CDR3 extends over 14 amino acids.

This CDR3 reads CASSTPSGYNEQFF. The CDR3 DNA sequence: TGTGCCAGCAGCACTCCTAGCGGATACAATGAGCAGTTCTTC. V usage is TRBV28 and J usage is TRBJ2-1; the match to TRBD2 covers 7 bases. The CDR3 spans 14 residues. J gave up 4 bases and V 6 bases, and 6 bases lay outside the gene matches. Germline V CDR1 and CDR2: MDHEN, SYDVKM.

The chain has TRBV3-1 (or the pseudogene TRBV3-2) and TRBJ1-1, with 7 positions matching TRBD1. CDR1 is LGHDT and CDR2 is YNNKEL in the germline V gene (reference sequence). V lost 4 bases to trimming and J lost 4 bases; unmatched junction nucleotides: 12. The CDR3 loop spans 16 amino acids. CDR3 in DNA: TGTGCCAGCAGCCGAAGACAGGGCCCGGCGGGCACTGAAGCTTTCTTT. Protein: CASSRRQGPAGTEAFF.

The chain employs TRBV19 and TRBJ1-3; 8 bases agree with TRBD1. After removal of 6 bases from V and 0 bases from J, the junction contained 1 base not matched to a gene. The CDR3 is made up of 14 amino acids. Germline-derived CDR1 and CDR2 are LNHDA and SQIVND (reference sequence). This CDR3 is CASSTGGSGNTIYF. CDR3 DNA: TGTGCCAGTAGCACAGGGGGCTCTGGAAACACCATATATTTT.

The V gene is TRBV11-3, the J gene TRBJ2-3; 11 bases align to TRBD2. Germline lookup yields CDR1 SGHNT and CDR2 YENEEA. The CDR3 spans 16 residues. The J segment lost 3 bases and the V segment lost 4 bases, leaving 6 bases of the junction unmatched. Written as DNA, the CDR3 is TGTGCCAGCAGCTCCGTAGCGGGAGGGAGGACAGATACGCAGTATTTT. This translates into CASSSVAGGRTDTQYF. Full variable domain (rest looked up from reference TRBV11-3 and TRBJ2-3): EAGVVQSPRYKIIEKKQPVAFWCNPISGHNTLYWYLQNLGQGPELLIRYENEEAVDDSQLPKDRFSAERLKGVDSTLKIQPAELGDSAVYLCASSSVAGGRTDTQYFGPGTRLTVL.

The chain couples TRBV6-5 to TRBJ2-7; 8 bases align to TRBD1. Germline lookup yields CDR1 MNHEY and CDR2 SVGAGI. V gave up 6 bases and J gave up 0 bases; unmatched junction bases: 4. The CDR3 totals 14 residues. CDR3 coding DNA: TGTGCCAGCAGCACAGGGGGGAGCTCCTACGAGCAGTACTTC. It specifies CASSTGGSSYEQYF.

The CDR3 here is CASSRGGSTDTQYF. The CDR3, as DNA: TGTGCCAGCAGCCGGGGTGGGTCCACAGATACGCAGTATTTT. This chain uses TRBV7-9 with TRBJ2-3, with D perhaps TRBD2 (5 bases). The CDR3 extends over 14 amino acids. Germline V gene data show CDR1 as SEHNR and CDR2 as FQNEAQ (reference sequence). The V end was cut by 5 bases, the J end by 2 bases, with 11 bases between.

This clone appeared a single time. The rearrangement links TRBV27 to TRBJ2-3; 8 bases are a match to TRBD1. Unmatched junction bases numbered 8, after V lost 2 bases and J lost 4 bases. Per the germline V gene, CDR1 is MNHEY and CDR2 is SMNVEV (reference sequence). The CDR3 runs to 16 residues. CDR3 DNA sequence: TGTGCCAGCAGTTTAAGACTGACAGGGGTTGCAGATACGCAGTATTTT. It yields the protein CASSLRLTGVADTQYF.

The rearrangement uses TRBV7-2 and TRBJ2-3; the D is unclear. This CDR3 spans 13 amino acids. V shed 3 bases and J shed 5 bases, with 9 bases lying between them. Germline loops: CDR1 SGHTA, CDR2 FQGNSA. In nucleotides, the CDR3 is TGTGCCAGCAGCTTCGGAGCTCGAGATACGCAGTATTTT. Protein: CASSFGARDTQYF.

This chain joins TRBV7-2 and TRBJ1-5; 10 positions agree with TRBD1. V was clipped by 5 bases and J by 2 bases; unmatched bases: 3. The length of the CDR3 is 15 residues. Germline loops: CDR1 SGHTA, CDR2 FQGNSA. CDR3 in amino acids: CASSGTGAGNQPQHF. The CDR3, as DNA: TGTGCCAGCAGCGGGACAGGGGCTGGCAATCAGCCCCAGCATTTT.

The chain recombines TRBV7-2 with TRBJ1-6; maybe TRBD1 (6 bases). This CDR3 region has 19 residues. V was clipped by 5 bases and J by 0 bases, with 20 bases between them. Looked up from germline, CDR1 is SGHTA and CDR2 is FQGNSA. CDR3 sequence (DNA): TGTGCCAGCAGCCTCCGACAACCCAGGGGCCTCTCCTATAATTCACCCCTCCACTTT. Protein product: CASSLRQPRGLSYNSPLHF.

This rearrangement joins TRBV27 to TRBJ2-3; 15 nucleotides line up with TRBD2. The V segment lost 4 bases and the J segment 6 bases; nucleotides outside the gene matches: 5. The CDR3 is 16 residues long. Germline lookup yields CDR1 MNHEY and CDR2 SMNVEV (reference sequence). The chain's CDR3 is CASSSGLAGGRDTQYF. The CDR3 region has the DNA TGTGCCAGCAGTTCGGGACTAGCGGGGGGAAGGGATACGCAGTATTTT.

The gene calls are TRBV18 and TRBJ2-3, with a weak D call TRBD2 (6 bases). V shed 0 bases and J shed 5 bases, with 12 bases lying between them. The CDR3 sequence is 15 residues long. CDR1 KGHSH and CDR2 LQKENI come from the germline V gene. In nucleotides, the CDR3 is TGTGCCAGCTCACCACCGGGCGGGGCTAGAGATACGCAGTATTTT. As protein: CASSPPGGARDTQYF.

In this sample, this clone turned up once. This rearrangement joins TRBV28 to TRBJ2-7; D gene ambiguous. The V gene lost 7 bases and the J gene lost 2 bases, with 15 bases spanning the gap. CDR3 length equals 14 residues. The germline CDR1 and CDR2 sequences are MDHEN and SYDVKM. The CDR3 reads CASTAQTPPYEQYF. The CDR3 region has the DNA TGTGCCAGCACGGCACAGACACCCCCCTACGAGCAGTACTTC.

The chain joins TRBV10-2 to TRBJ2-7; possibly TRBD2 for D (6 bases). The V end was cut by 6 bases, the J end by 2 bases, with 14 bases between. Germline V gives CDR1 WSHSY, CDR2 SAAADI. The CDR3 is 14 residues long. DNA for the CDR3: TGCGCCAGCAGGGATAGCGGAAGGGCCTACGAGCAGTACTTC. The encoded protein is CASRDSGRAYEQYF.

V and J are TRBV3-1 (or the pseudogene TRBV3-2) and TRBJ2-1, with a weak D call TRBD2 (5 bases). V shed 3 bases and J shed 4 bases, with 7 bases lying between them. Germline-derived CDR1 and CDR2 are LGHDT and YNNKEL (reference sequence). The CDR3 runs 13 residues. For the CDR3, the DNA is TGTGCCAGCAGCCAGGGAGTTTACAATGAGCAGTTCTTC. Its translation: CASSQGVYNEQFF.

The rearrangement links TRBV2 to TRBJ2-4, with unresolved D. CDR3 length: 15 residues. V was shortened by 3 bases and J by 0 bases, with 9 bases between the two germline ends. Germline V gene lookup returns CDR1 SNHLY and CDR2 FYNNEI. CDR3 nucleotides: TGTGCCAGCAGTGAGACCCGGGTAGCCAAAAACATTCAGTACTTC. Translated, it gives CASSETRVAKNIQYF.

The V call is TRBV11-2, the J call TRBJ1-5; D remains unclear. Germline-derived CDR1 and CDR2 are SGHAT and FQNNGV. V lost 5 bases and J lost 7, with 12 bases in between. The CDR3 is made up of 13 amino acids. The CDR3: CASSPNPEQPQHF. The CDR3 DNA reads TGTGCCAGCAGCCCTAACCCGGAGCAGCCCCAGCATTTT.

The chain recombines TRBV28 with TRBJ1-4, with TRBD1 matching 11 bases. Germline trimming cut 8 bases from V and 8 bases from J; bases unmatched to any gene: 10. Germline-derived CDR1 and CDR2 are MDHEN and SYDVKM. CDR3 length: 15 amino acids. The DNA for the CDR3 is TGTGCCAGCGCGTCCCCGGGACAGGGGGGAGAAAAACTGTTTTTT. This codes for CASASPGQGGEKLFF.

V gene TRBV6-2 or TRBV6-3 combines with J gene TRBJ1-4, with D perhaps matching TRBD1 (6 bases). The germline V and J ends were trimmed by 6 bases and 11 bases, with 13 bases remaining between them. The CDR3 extends over 12 amino acids. Germline CDR1 and CDR2: MNHEY and SVGEGT. The CDR3 loop is CASSQGMRKLFF. CDR3 DNA: TGTGCCAGCAGCCAGGGGATGAGGAAACTGTTTTTT.

This clone appeared once. J is TRBJ2-7 and V is TRBV18; D possibly corresponds to TRBD2 (7 bases). The CDR3 runs 17 residues. With 0 bases removed from V and 2 bases from J, the gap between germline ends came to 17 bases. Per germline, CDR1 KGHSH and CDR2 LQKENI. The CDR3 DNA follows: TGTGCCAGCTCACCACCTGTGGGGACGGGGGGCACCTACGAGCAGTACTTC. Its translation is CASSPPVGTGGTYEQYF.

This sequence joins TRBV12-5 and TRBJ1-1, with D perhaps matching TRBD1 (5 bases). The CDR3 loop spans 13 amino acids. V was pared by 9 bases and J by 5 bases, with 16 bases between. Germline CDR1 LGHNT, CDR2 FRNRAP. CDR3 in amino acids: CASQQGYSTEAFF. Written as DNA, the CDR3 is TGTGCTAGCCAGCAGGGATATAGTACTGAAGCTTTCTTT.

The rearrangement uses TRBV5-4 and TRBJ2-7; 7 bases align to TRBD1. The length of the CDR3 is 15 residues. The ends lost 3 bases at V and 0 bases at J; junction bases unmatched: 6. CDR1 is SGHNT, CDR2 YYREEE, per germline (reference sequence). This CDR3 reads CASSSQGQISYEQYF. CDR3 nucleotides: TGTGCCAGCAGCTCCCAGGGACAGATCTCCTACGAGCAGTACTTC.

This chain uses TRBV15 with TRBJ1-1, with D uncertain. The CDR3 totals 14 residues. Germline V gene data show CDR1 as LNHNV and CDR2 as YYDKDF (reference sequence). The V and J ends lost 0 bases and 5 bases respectively, with 10 bases between them. The CDR3 protein is CATSRDLTGTEAFF. The CDR3 nucleotides are TGTGCCACCAGCAGAGATCTAACGGGTACTGAAGCTTTCTTT. Looking up the rest from reference TRBV15 and TRBJ1-1 gives the full variable domain: DAMVIQNPRYQVTQFGKPVTLSCSQTLNHNVMYWYQQKSSQAPKLLFHYYDKDFNNEADTPDNFQSRRPNTSFCFLDIRSPGLGDTAMYLCATSRDLTGTEAFFGQGTRLTVV.

V usage is TRBV5-1 and J usage is TRBJ2-7; 9 bases agree with TRBD1. V was clipped by 0 bases and J by 3 bases; unmatched bases: 1. The CDR3 totals 14 residues. CDR1 and CDR2 (germline): SGHRS, YFSETQ. CDR3 nucleotides: TGCGCCAGCAGCTTGGGACAGGGGGTCTACGAGCAGTACTTC. Translated, it gives CASSLGQGVYEQYF. Using reference TRBV5-1 and TRBJ2-7 for the parts outside the CDR3, the full variable domain is KAGVTQTPRYLIKTRGQQVTLSCSPISGHRSVSWYQQTPGQGLQFLFEYFSETQRNKGNFPGRFSGRQFSNSRSEMNVSTLELGDSALYLCASSLGQGVYEQYFGPGTRLTVT.

V usage is TRBV7-9 and J usage is TRBJ2-7; TRBD1 might be the D (6 bases). Germline V CDR1 and CDR2: SEHNR, FQNEAQ (reference sequence). V was cut by 5 bases and J by 0 bases, with 11 bases left in between. The CDR3 is 14 residues long. The CDR3, as DNA: TGTGCCAGCAGCCCTAGGGACATCTCCTACGAGCAGTACTTC. The encoded protein is CASSPRDISYEQYF.

This clone was counted between two and nine times. The chain has TRBV3-1 (or the pseudogene TRBV3-2) and TRBJ2-7, with TRBD2 matching 9 bases. J lost 3 bases, V lost 1 base, and 4 bases had no gene match. Germline values: CDR1 LGHDT, CDR2 YNNKEL (reference sequence). This CDR3 spans 15 amino acids. CDR3 sequence reads: CASSQASGAFYEQYF. The DNA for the CDR3 is TGTGCCAGCAGCCAAGCTAGCGGGGCCTTCTACGAGCAGTACTTC.